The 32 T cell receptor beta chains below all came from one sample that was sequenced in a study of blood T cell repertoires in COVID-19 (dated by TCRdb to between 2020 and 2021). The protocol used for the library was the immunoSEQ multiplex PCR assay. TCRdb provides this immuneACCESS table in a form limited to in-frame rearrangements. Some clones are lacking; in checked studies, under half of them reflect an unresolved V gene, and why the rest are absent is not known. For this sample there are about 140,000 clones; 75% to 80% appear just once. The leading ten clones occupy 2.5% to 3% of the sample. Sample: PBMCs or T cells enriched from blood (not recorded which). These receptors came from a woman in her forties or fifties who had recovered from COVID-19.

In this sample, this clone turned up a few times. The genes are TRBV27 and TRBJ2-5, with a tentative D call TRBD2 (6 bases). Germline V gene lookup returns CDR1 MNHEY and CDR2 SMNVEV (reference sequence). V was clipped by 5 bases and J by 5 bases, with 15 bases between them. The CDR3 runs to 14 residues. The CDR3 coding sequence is TGTGCCAGCAGTCTCCGGGACTCTGGGGAGACCCAGTACTTC. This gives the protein CASSLRDSGETQYF.

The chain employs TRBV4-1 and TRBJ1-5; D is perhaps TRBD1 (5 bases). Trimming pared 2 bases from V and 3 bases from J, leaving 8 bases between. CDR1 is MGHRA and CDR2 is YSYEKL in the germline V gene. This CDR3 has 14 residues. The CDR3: CASSQTGVNQPQHF. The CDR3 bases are TGCGCCAGCAGCCAAACAGGCGTCAATCAGCCCCAGCATTTT.

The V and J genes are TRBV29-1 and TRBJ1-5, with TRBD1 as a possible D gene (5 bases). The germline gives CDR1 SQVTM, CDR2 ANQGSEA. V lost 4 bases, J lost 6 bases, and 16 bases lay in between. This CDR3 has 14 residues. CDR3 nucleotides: TGCAGCGTTGGTTTTGGTGGGGGGACTCAGCCCCAGCATTTT. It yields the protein CSVGFGGGTQPQHF.

CDR3 sequence: CASSWDSEAFF. The CDR3 DNA is TGTGCCAGCAGCTGGGACAGCGAAGCTTTCTTT. The chain uses TRBV7-9 and TRBJ1-1, with 7 bases identical to TRBD1. The CDR3 extends over 11 amino acids. CDR1 SEHNR and CDR2 FQNEAQ come from the germline V gene (reference sequence). J gave up 8 bases and V 4 bases, and 1 base lay outside the gene matches. Full variable domain (remainder filled in from reference TRBV7-9 and TRBJ1-1): DTGVSQNPRHKITKRGQNVTFRCDPISEHNRLYWYRQTLGQGPEFLTYFQNEAQLEKSRLLSDRFSAERPKGSFSTLEIQRTEQGDSAMYLCASSWDSEAFFGQGTRLTVV.

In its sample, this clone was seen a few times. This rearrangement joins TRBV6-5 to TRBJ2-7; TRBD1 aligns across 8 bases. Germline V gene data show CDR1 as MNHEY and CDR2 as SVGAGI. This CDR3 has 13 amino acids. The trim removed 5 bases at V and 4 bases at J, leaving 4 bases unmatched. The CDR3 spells CASSQDREYEQYF. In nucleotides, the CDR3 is TGTGCCAGCAGTCAGGACAGGGAGTACGAGCAGTACTTC.

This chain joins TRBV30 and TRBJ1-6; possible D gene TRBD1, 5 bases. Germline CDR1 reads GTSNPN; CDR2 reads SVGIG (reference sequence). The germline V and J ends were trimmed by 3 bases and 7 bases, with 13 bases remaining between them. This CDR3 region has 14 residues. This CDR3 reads CAWRQDPENSPLHF. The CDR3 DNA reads TGTGCCTGGAGACAGGACCCTGAGAATTCACCCCTCCACTTT.

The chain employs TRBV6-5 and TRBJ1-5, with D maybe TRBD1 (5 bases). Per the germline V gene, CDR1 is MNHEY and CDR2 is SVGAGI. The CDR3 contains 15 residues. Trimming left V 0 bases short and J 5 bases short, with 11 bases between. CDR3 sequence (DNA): TGTGCCAGCAGTTACTCGAGACGGGGGGATCAGCCCCAGCATTTT. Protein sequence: CASSYSRRGDQPQHF.

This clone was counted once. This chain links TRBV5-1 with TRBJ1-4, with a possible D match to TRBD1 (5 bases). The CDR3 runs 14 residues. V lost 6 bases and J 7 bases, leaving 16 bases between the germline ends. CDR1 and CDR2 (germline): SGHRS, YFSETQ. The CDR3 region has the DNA TGCGCCAGCACCCCCGCGGGGGGAGGTGAAAAACTGTTTTTT. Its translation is CASTPAGGGEKLFF.

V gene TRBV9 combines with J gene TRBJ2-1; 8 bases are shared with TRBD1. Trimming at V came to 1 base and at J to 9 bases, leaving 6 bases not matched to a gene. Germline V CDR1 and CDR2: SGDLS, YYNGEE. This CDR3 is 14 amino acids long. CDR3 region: CASSVRQGAGEQFF. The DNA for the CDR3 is TGTGCCAGCAGCGTAAGGCAGGGGGCGGGTGAGCAGTTCTTC.

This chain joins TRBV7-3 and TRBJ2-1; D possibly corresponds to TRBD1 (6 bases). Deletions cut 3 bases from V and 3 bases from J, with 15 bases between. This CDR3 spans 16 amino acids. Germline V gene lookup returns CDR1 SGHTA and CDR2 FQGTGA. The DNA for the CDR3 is TGTGCCAGCAGCTTCTCCGGGACAACGGACTACAATGAGCAGTTCTTC. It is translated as CASSFSGTTDYNEQFF.

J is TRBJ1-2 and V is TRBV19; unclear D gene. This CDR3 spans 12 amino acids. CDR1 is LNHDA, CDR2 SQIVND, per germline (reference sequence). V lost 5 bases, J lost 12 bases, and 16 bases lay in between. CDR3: CASSFGSHIDTF. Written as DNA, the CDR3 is TGTGCCAGTAGTTTCGGGAGCCATATAGACACCTTC.

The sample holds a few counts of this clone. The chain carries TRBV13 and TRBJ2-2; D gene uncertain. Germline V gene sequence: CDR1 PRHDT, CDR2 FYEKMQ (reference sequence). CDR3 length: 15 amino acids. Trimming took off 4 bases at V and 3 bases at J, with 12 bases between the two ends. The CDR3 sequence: CASSSFDSYTGELFF. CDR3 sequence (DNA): TGTGCCAGCAGCTCCTTCGACTCGTACACCGGGGAGCTGTTTTTT.

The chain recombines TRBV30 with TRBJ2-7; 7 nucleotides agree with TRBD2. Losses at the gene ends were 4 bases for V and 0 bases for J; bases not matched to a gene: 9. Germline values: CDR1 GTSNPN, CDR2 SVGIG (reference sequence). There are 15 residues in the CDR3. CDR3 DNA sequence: TGTGCCTGGACCCCAGGGACTACGAGCTCCTACGAGCAGTACTTC. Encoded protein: CAWTPGTTSSYEQYF.

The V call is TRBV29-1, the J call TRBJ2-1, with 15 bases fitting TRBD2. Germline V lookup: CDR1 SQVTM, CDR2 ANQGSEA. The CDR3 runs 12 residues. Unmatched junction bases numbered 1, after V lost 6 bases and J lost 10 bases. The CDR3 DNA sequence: TGCAGCGTCGGGACTAGCGGGAGGGAGCAGTTCTTC. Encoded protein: CSVGTSGREQFF.

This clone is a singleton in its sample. The CDR3 region has the DNA TGTGCCAGTAGCGGAGGACAGCCTAGCAATCAGCCCCAGCATTTT. Its translation: CASSGGQPSNQPQHF. This chain links TRBV19 with TRBJ1-5; D might be TRBD1 (6 bases). The CDR3 covers 15 residues. The germline V and J ends were trimmed by 6 bases and 0 bases, with 12 bases remaining between them. Germline lookup yields CDR1 LNHDA and CDR2 SQIVND (reference sequence).

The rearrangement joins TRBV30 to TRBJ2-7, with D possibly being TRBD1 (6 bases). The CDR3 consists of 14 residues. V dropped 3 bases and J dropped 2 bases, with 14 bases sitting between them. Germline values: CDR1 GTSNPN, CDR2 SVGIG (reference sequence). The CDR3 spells CAWRQTGGTYEQYF. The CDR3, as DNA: TGTGCCTGGAGGCAGACAGGCGGAACCTACGAGCAGTACTTC.

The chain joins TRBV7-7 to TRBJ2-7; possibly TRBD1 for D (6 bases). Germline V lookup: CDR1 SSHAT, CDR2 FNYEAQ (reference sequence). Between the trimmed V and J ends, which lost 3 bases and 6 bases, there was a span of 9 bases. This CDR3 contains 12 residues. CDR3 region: CASSFRGGEQYF. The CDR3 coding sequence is TGTGCCAGCAGCTTCAGGGGCGGCGAGCAGTACTTC.

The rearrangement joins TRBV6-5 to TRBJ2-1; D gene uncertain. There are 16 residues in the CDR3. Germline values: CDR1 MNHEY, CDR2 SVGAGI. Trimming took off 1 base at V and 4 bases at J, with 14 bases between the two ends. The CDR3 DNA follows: TGTGCCAGCAGTTACTTATCGACTCCCCGTTACAATGAGCAGTTCTTC. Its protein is CASSYLSTPRYNEQFF.

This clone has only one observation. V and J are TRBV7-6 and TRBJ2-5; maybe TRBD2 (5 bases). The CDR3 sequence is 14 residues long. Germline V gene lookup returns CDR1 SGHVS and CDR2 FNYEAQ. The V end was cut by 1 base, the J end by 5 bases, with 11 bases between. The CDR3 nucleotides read TGTGCCAGCAGCTTAGGCCCAACTAGGGAGACCCAGTACTTC. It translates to CASSLGPTRETQYF.

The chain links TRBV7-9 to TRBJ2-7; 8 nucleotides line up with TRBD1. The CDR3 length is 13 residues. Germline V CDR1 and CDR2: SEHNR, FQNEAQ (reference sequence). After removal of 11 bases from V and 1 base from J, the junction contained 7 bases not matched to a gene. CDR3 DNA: TGTGCCGTGGCTAGGACAGGGTCCTACGAGCAGTACTTC. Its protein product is CAVARTGSYEQYF. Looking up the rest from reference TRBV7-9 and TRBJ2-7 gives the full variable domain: DTGVSQNPRHKITKRGQNVTFRCDPISEHNRLYWYRQTLGQGPEFLTYFQNEAQLEKSRLLSDRFSAERPKGSFSTLEIQRTEQGDSAMYLCAVARTGSYEQYFGPGTRLTVT.

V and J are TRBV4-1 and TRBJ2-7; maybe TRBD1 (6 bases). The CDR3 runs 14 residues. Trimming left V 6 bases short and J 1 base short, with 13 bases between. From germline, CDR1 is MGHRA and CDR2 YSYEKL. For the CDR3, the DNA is TGCGCCAGCAGACCCTCGACAGGTTCCTACGAGCAGTACTTC. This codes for CASRPSTGSYEQYF.

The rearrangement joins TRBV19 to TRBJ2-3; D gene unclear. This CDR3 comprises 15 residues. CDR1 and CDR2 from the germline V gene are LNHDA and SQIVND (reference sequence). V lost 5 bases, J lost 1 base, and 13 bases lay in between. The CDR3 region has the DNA TGTGCCAGTAGTTTAAGACCGGCGGGCACAGATACGCAGTATTTT. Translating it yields CASSLRPAGTDTQYF.

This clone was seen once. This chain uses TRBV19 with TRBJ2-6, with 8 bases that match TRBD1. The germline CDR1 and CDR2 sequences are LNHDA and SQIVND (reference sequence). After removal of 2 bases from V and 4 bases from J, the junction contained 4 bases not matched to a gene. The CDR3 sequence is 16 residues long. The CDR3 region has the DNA TGTGCCAGTAGTATAAGGACAGGGTCCGGGGCCAACGTCCTGACTTTC. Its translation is CASSIRTGSGANVLTF.

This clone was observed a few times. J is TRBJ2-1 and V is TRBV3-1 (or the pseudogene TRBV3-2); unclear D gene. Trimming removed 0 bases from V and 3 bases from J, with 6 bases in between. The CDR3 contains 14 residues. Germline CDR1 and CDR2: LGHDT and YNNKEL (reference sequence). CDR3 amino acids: CASSQDSGYNEQFF. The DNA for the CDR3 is TGTGCCAGCAGCCAAGATTCGGGCTACAATGAGCAGTTCTTC.

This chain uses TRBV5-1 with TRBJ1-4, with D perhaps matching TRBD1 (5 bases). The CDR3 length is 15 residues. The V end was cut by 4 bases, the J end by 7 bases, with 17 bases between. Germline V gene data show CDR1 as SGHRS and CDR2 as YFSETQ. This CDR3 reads CASSAPSQGGEKLFF. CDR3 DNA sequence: TGCGCCAGCAGCGCCCCCTCCCAGGGTGGTGAAAAACTGTTTTTT.

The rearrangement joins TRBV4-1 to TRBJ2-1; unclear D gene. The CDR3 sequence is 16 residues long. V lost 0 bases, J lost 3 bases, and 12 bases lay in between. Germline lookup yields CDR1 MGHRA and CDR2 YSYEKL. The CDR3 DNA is TGCGCCAGCAGCCAAGATTCTGGAGAAAGCTACAATGAGCAGTTCTTC. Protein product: CASSQDSGESYNEQFF.

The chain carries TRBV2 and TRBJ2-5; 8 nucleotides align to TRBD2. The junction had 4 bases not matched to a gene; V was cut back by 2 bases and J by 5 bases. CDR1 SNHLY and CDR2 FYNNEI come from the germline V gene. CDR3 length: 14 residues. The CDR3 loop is CASSERRGAETQYF. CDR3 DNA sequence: TGTGCCAGCAGTGAACGGCGGGGGGCGGAGACCCAGTACTTC.

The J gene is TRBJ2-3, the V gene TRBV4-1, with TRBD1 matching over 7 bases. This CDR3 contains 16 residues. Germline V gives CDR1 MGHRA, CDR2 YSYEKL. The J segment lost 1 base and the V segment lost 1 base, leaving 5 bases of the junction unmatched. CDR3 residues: CASSQATGSGTDTQYF. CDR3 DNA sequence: TGCGCCAGCAGCCAAGCGACAGGGAGTGGCACAGATACGCAGTATTTT.

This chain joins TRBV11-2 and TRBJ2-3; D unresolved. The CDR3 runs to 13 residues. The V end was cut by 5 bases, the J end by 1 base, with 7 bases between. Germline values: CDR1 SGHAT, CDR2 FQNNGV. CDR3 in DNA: TGTGCCAGCAGCGCGGCCGGCACAGATACGCAGTATTTT. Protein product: CASSAAGTDTQYF.

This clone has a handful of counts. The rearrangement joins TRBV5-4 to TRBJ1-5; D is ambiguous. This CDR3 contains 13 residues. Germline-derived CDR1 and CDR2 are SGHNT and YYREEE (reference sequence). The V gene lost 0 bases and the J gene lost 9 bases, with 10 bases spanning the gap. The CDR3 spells CASSLDVGGPQHF. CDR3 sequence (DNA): TGTGCCAGCAGCTTGGACGTAGGAGGGCCCCAGCATTTT.

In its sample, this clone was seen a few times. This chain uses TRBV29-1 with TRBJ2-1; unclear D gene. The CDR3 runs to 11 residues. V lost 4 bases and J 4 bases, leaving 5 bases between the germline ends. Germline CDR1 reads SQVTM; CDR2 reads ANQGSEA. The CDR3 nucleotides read TGCAGCGTTGGCAGGTACAATGAGCAGTTCTTC. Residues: CSVGRYNEQFF.

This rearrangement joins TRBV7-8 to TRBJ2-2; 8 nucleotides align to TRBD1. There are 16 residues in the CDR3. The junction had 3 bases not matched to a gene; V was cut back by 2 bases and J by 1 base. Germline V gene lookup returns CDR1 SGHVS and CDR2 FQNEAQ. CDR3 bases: TGTGCCAGCAGCTTATTGGGGACAGGGAACACCGGGGAGCTGTTTTTT. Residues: CASSLLGTGNTGELFF.